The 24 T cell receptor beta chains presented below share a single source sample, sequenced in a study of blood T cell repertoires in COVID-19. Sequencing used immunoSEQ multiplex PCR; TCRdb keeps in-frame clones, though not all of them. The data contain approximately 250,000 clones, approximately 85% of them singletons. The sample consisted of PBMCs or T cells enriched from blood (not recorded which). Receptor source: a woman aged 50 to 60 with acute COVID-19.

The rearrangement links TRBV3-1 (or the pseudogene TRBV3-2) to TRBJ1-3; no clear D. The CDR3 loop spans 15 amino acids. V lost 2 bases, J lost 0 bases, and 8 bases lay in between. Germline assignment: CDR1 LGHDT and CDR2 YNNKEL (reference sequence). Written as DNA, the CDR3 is TGTGCCAGCAGCCAATCCCACATCTCTGGAAACACCATATATTTT. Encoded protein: CASSQSHISGNTIYF.

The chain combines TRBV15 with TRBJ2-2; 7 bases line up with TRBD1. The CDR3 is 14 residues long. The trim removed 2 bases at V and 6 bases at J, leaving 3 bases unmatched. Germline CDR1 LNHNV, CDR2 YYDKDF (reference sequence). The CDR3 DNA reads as TGTGCCACCAGCAGACCCGACAGGGCCGGGGAGCTGTTTTTT. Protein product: CATSRPDRAGELFF.

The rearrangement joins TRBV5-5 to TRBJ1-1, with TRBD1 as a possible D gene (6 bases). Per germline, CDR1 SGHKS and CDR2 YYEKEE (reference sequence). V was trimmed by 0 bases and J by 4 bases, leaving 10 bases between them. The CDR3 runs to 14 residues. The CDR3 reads CASSLVQGSTEAFF. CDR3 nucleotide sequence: TGTGCCAGCAGCTTGGTACAGGGAAGCACTGAAGCTTTCTTT. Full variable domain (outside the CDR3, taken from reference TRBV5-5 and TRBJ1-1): DAGVTQSPTHLIKTRGQQVTLRCSPISGHKSVSWYQQVLGQGPQFIFQYYEKEERGRGNFPDRFSARQFPNYSSELNVNALLLGDSALYLCASSLVQGSTEAFFGQGTRLTVV.

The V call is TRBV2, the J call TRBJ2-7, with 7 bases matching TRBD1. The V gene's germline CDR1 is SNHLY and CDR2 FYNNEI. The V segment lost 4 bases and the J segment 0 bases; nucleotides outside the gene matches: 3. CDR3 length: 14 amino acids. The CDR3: CASSADRFSYEQYF. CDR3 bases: TGTGCCAGCAGTGCGGACAGGTTCTCCTACGAGCAGTACTTC. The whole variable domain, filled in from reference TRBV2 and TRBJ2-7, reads EPEVTQTPSHQVTQMGQEVILRCVPISNHLYFYWYRQILGQKVEFLVSFYNNEISEKSEIFDDQFSVERPDGSNFTLKIRSTKLEDSAMYFCASSADRFSYEQYFGPGTRLTVT.

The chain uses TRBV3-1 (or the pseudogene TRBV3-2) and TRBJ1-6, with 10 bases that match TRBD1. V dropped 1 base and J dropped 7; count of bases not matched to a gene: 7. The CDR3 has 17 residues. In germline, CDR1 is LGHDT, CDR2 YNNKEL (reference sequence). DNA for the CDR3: TGTGCCAGCAGCCAAGTAACCCGGACAGGGGGGAATTCACCCCTCCACTTT. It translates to CASSQVTRTGGNSPLHF.

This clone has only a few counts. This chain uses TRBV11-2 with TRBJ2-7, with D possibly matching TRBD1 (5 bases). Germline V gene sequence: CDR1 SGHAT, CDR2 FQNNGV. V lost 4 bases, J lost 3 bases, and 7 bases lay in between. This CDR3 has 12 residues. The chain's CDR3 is CASSSDNYEQYF. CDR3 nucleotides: TGTGCCAGCAGCTCGGACAACTACGAGCAGTACTTC.

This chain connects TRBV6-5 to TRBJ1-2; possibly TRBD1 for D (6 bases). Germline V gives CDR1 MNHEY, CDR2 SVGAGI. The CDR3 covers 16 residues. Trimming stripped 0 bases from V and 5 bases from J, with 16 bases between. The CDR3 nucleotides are TGTGCCAGCAGTTACTCAAGGGACACTGGGATTTATGGCTACACCTTC. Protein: CASSYSRDTGIYGYTF.

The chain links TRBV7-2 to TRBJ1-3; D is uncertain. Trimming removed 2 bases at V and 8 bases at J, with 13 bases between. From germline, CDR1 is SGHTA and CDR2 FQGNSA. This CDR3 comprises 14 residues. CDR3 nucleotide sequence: TGTGCCAGCAGCTTATATCGCAGCGGTGACACCATATATTTT. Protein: CASSLYRSGDTIYF.

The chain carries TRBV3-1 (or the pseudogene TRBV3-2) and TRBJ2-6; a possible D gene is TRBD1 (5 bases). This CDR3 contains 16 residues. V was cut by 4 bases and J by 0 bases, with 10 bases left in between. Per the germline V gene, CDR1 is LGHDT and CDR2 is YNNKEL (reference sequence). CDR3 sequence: CASSPRQSSGANVLTF. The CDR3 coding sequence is TGTGCCAGCAGCCCTCGACAGAGCTCTGGGGCCAACGTCCTGACTTTC.

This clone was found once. This CDR3 is CASSEPGLALGEQYF. CDR3 in DNA: TGTGCCAGCAGTGAACCGGGACTAGCTCTCGGCGAGCAGTACTTC. V and J are TRBV25-1 and TRBJ2-7, with TRBD2 matching 9 bases. V was clipped by 2 bases and J by 6 bases; unmatched bases: 8. The germline V gene encodes CDR1 MGHDK and CDR2 SYGVNS. The CDR3 sequence is 15 residues long.

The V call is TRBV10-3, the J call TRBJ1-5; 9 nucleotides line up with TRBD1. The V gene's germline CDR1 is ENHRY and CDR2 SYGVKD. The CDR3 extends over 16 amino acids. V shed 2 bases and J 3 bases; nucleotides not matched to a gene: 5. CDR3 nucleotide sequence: TGTGCCATCAGTGAGGGAACAGGGGGCAACAATCAGCCCCAGCATTTT. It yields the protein CAISEGTGGNNQPQHF.

This chain's CDR3 is CASSLGQGGQPQHF. DNA of the CDR3: TGTGCCAGCAGCTTGGGACAGGGGGGTCAGCCCCAGCATTTT. The rearrangement uses TRBV5-6 and TRBJ1-5, with 9 bases aligning to TRBD1. The CDR3 covers 14 residues. Per the germline V gene, CDR1 is SGHDT and CDR2 is YYEEEE. The J segment lost 6 bases and the V segment lost 0 bases, leaving 1 base of the junction unmatched.

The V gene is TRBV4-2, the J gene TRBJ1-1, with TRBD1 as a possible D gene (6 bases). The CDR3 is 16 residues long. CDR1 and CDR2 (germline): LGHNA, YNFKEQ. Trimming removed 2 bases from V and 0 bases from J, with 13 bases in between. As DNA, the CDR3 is TGTGCCAGCAGCCAATCCTCCCAGGGGATGAACACTGAAGCTTTCTTT. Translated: CASSQSSQGMNTEAFF.

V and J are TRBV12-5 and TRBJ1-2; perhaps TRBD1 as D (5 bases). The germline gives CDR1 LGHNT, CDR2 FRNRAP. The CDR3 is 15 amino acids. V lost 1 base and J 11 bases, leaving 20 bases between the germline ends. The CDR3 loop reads CASGLDLGAWGGYTF. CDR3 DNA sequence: TGTGCTAGTGGTTTGGACTTAGGGGCTTGGGGTGGTTACACCTTC.

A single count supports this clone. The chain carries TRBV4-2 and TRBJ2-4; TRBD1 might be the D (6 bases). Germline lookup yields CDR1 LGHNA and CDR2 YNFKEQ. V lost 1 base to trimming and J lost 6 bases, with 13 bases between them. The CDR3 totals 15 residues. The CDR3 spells CASSQGLTGLNIQYF. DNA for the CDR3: TGTGCCAGCAGCCAAGGGTTAACAGGGCTAAACATTCAGTACTTC.

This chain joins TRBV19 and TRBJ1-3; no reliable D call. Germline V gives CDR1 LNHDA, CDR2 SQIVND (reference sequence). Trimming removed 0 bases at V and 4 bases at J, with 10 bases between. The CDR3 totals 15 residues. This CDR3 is CASSIDRERGNTIYF. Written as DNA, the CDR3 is TGTGCCAGTAGTATAGACCGGGAGCGAGGAAACACCATATATTTT.

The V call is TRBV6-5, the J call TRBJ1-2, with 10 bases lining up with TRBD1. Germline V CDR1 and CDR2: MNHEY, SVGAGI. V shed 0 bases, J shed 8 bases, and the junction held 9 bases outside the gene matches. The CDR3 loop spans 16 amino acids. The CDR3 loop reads CASSYSGRGQGGGYTF. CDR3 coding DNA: TGTGCCAGCAGTTACTCAGGCCGAGGACAGGGGGGAGGCTACACCTTC.

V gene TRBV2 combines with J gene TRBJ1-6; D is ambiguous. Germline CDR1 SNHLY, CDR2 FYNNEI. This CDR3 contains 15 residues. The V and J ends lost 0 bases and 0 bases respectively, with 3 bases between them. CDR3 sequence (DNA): TGTGCCAGCAGTGAAGCGAGCTCCTATAATTCACCCCTCCACTTT. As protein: CASSEASSYNSPLHF.

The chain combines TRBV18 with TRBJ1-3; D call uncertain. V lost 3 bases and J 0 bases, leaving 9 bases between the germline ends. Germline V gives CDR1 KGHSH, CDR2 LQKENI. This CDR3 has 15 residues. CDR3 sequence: CASSPPRVSGNTIYF. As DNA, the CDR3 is TGTGCCAGCTCACCGCCCCGGGTCTCTGGAAACACCATATATTTT.

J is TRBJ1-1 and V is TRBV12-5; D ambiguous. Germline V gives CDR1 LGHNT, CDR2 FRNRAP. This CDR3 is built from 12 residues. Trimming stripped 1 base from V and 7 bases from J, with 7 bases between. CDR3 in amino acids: CASGLAVSEAFF. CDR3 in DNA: TGTGCTAGTGGTTTGGCGGTAAGTGAAGCTTTCTTT.

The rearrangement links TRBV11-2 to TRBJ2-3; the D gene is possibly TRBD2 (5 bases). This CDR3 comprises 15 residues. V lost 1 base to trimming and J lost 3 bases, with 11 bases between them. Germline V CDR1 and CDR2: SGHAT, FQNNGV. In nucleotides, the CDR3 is TGTGCCAGCAGCTTAGTCCCGGGGATTACAGATACGCAGTATTTT. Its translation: CASSLVPGITDTQYF.

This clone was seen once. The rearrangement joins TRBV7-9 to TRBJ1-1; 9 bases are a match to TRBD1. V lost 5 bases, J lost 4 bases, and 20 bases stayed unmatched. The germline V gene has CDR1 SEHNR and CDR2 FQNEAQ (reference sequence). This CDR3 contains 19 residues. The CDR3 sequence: CASSTQRSGTGMWGTEAFF. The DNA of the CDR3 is TGTGCCAGCAGCACACAAAGGTCCGGGACAGGGATGTGGGGCACTGAAGCTTTCTTT.

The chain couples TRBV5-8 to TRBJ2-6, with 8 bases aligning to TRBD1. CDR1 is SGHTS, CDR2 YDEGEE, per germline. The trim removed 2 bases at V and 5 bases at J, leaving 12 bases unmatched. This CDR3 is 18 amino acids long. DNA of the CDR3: TGTGCCAGCAGCTTTTGGGGGCAGGGGGCGCTCTGGGCCAACGTCCTGACTTTC. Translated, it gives CASSFWGQGALWANVLTF.

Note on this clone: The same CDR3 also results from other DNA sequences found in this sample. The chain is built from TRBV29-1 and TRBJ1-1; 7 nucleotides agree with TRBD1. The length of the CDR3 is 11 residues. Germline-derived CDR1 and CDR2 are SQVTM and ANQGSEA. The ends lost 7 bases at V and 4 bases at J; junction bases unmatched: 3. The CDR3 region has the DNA TGCAGCGCCTACAGGGGCACTGAAGCTTTCTTT. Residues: CSAYRGTEAFF.